Below are 2 T cell receptor beta chains sequenced from a single sample in a study of human T cells and chemical hapten exposure. The time point was: patch test 2, 6 weeks after DPC sensitization. Treatment noted: therapeutic diphenylcyclopropenone sensitization with weekly scalp DPC. TCRdb re-called the RACE reads with MiXCR, one entry per CDR3 protein. The table includes approximately 87,000 distinct CDR3 sequences, about an eighth detected once. The material sequenced was whole blood, taken in connection with sensitization to the hapten diphenylcyclopropenone (DPC). All receptors come from a middle-aged woman with alopecia areata. Some clones in this sample may be carry-over from other donors' samples.

This clonotype was seen a few times. The chain couples TRBV12-2 to TRBJ2-1; the table's D call, TRBD2, was not checked against the DNA. TRBV12-2 is assigned pseudogene status. There are 18 residues in the CDR3. In nucleotides, the CDR3 is TGTGCAAGTCGCTCTCCAAGACAGCTCAAGCGGGAGAGCGATGAGCAGTTCTTC. As protein: CASRSPRQLKRESDEQFF.

CDR3: CASSEMPWQPQHF. The CDR3 coding sequence is TGTGCCAGCAGTGAAATGCCTTGGCAGCCCCAGCATTTT. The J gene is TRBJ1-5, the V gene TRBV6-1; D is uncertain. Deletions cut 2 bases from V and 7 bases from J, with 9 bases between. Germline values: CDR1 MNHNS, CDR2 SASEGT. The CDR3 is made up of 13 amino acids.